This TCR beta chain was identified during a study of T cell changes during pregnancy in multiple sclerosis. Sequencing used immunoSEQ multiplex PCR; TCRdb keeps in-frame clones, though not all of them. The table has about 100,000 clones, roughly 90% seen once; the top ten hold about 2%. This CDR3 has 16 residues. Germline V lookup: CDR1 MGHRA, CDR2 YSYEKL. J lost 9 bases, V lost 0 bases, and 7 bases had no gene match. This clone was detected a few times. The clonotype was recovered from a female donor with multiple sclerosis, enrolled in a pregnancy study. Here the sequenced sample was peripheral blood, taken after pregnancy. The chain recombines TRBV4-1 with TRBJ1-6; 8 bases map to TRBD1. This chain's CDR3 is CASSQEFQGAFSPLHF. CDR3 bases: TGCGCCAGCAGCCAAGAGTTCCAGGGGGCTTTTTCACCCCTCCACTTT.